Detailed here is one T cell receptor beta chain. At least ten counts were recorded for this clonotype. The antigen it recognizes is unknown. Per-base qualities were not stored, and no clone one base away is much larger. This specimen's time point label, interpreted: newly diagnosed GD, antithyroid drugs for less than 3 months. For both TCR sequencing and RNA sequencing, RNA was extracted from PBMCs in TRIzol. The diagnosis of Graves' disease was made according to American Thyroid Association guidelines. The patients came from an endocrinology department in Xi'an, China. Each patient gave 8.5 to 9.5 milliliters of peripheral blood, collected in an EDTA anticoagulant tube. Ficoll Paque Plus density gradient separation was used to isolate PBMCs, and no additional T cell sorting was done. An Agilent 2100 Bioanalyzer and agarose gel were used to assess RNA quality, and a NanoDrop 2000 was used to measure RNA concentration.

This record belongs to a study of regulatory T cells in long-lasting Graves disease (dated by TCRdb to the early 2020s). About the investigation overall: In the newly diagnosed Graves' disease group, patients had been taking antithyroid drugs for less than 3 months. A total of around 35 samples underwent TCR sequencing, from about 13 patients with persistent Graves' disease and approximately 20 patients with newly diagnosed Graves' disease. The study took place in China and was registered as a clinical trial. This study used TCR sequencing and RNA sequencing of peripheral blood to compare persistent Graves' disease patients against newly diagnosed Graves' disease patients.

CDR1 is given as SGHDT and CDR2 as YYEEEE, both from the germline V gene. From V the trimming removes 4 bases and from J it removes 3 bases, while the gene matches leave 7 bases of the junction unaccounted for. From the cysteine through the phenylalanine, the CDR3 covers 14 amino acids. Of the read, only the CDR3 DNA is kept; its 42 bases are in frame from base 1. The library was obtained by multiplex PCR. These reads were obtained on an Illumina HiSeq 4000. iRepertoire HTBI primers and Arm-PCR amplification of CDR3 regions were used to construct TCR beta libraries. Before sequencing, the PCR products underwent gel purification. Per the original workflow: Gene usage analysis of CDR3 amino acid clonotypes used the 55 to 65 TRBV and some 13 TRBJ segments found across samples. Filtered high-quality paired reads were merged into contigs using COPE and FqMerger. Contigs were aligned with BLAST to IMGT TRBV, TRBD and TRBJ reference genes, and CDR3 was defined per IMGT. Any clonotype with a frequency above 0.1% was counted as a highly expanded clone. Repertoire diversity was measured by Shannon entropy, and V-J evenness by the Gini coefficient. Clonotypes shared by more than one individual were considered public. In TCRdb, the public reads were trimmed at Q25 with fastp and aligned with MiXCR, with productive beta chains retained. Each record represents a unique CDR3 protein, reported with the most common genes and DNA among its rows. None of the V and J calls come from the authors' own analysis; TCRdb made them. This sample holds around 470,000 distinct CDR3 sequences; approximately 15% were observed only once. The top ten clonotypes cover 17% of the sample.

Paper-wide results and their limitations: Sequencing and analysis were restricted to the TCR beta chain. More public clonotypes were shared among persistent patients (roughly 3,000) than among newly diagnosed patients (more than 900). The authors acknowledged the small sample size as a limitation that may reduce accuracy. Preferential use of TRBV28, TRBJ1-2 and TRBJ2-5 was observed in persistent disease, whereas TRBV20-1 and TRBJ2-1 were favored in newly diagnosed disease. The study examined only peripheral blood because the primary lesion, thyroid tissue, could not be accessed. Lower TCR Shannon entropy and fewer highly expanded clones were observed in persistent Graves' disease patients than in newly diagnosed patients, which suggested clonal expansion.

These data were also filed under a second study, of T cells in Graves' hyperthyroidism and ophthalmopathy. According to the second study: Stable Graves' hyperthyroidism was defined as no progression to ophthalmopathy during 18 months of follow-up. Hyperthyroidism patients were aged 18 to 65 years and newly diagnosed, with disease duration of less than 2 months. The study excluded patients with uncontrolled infections, other autoimmune diseases, pregnancy or lactation. Diagnoses were established on the basis of clinical symptoms, serum thyroxine and TRAb, thyroid ultrasound, and orbital computed tomography. For the first round of RT-PCR on the TCR CDR3, the HTBI primer set was used together with the Qiagen OneStep RT-PCR kit. Blood samples also contained most of the expanded thyroid clonotypes (frequency above 0.001), which suggests that blood repertoires may reflect thyroid immune responses. In cross-validation, a model built on a 13 V-J signature told ophthalmopathy apart from stable hyperthyroidism with approximately 91% sensitivity and approximately 84% specificity, and in testing the same model reached 80%/75%. In validation, the model predicted progression to ophthalmopathy a median of 6.5 months before onset, with approximately 70% sensitivity and roughly 73% specificity. TCR V-J signatures able to tell the groups apart were searched for in a discovery cohort of approximately 95 patients, of whom about 40 had Graves' ophthalmopathy and about 60 had stable Graves' hyperthyroidism. An independent validation cohort of under 20 hyperthyroidism patients and about 15 patients who later progressed to ophthalmopathy tested prospective prediction of ophthalmopathy. For training and testing, the 100 or so patients in the discovery cohort were randomly divided in a 7:3 ratio. The study also compared thyroid tissue and blood T-cell repertoires from several Graves' hyperthyroidism patients. After blood sampling, hyperthyroidism patients were treated with methimazole at a starting dose of 30 mg daily, and ophthalmopathy patients were treated with high-dose intravenous methylprednisolone. A second multiplex PCR round built the libraries, followed by size selection and purification. The libraries were sequenced on an Illumina HiSeq2000 using paired-end 100 bp reads. Raw data were processed with SOAPnuke, discarding reads with adapters, uncalled bases, mean Phred below 15, or no exact constant-primer or identifier match. COPE v1.2.5 was used to merge the high-quality paired reads, and each unique nucleotide sequence was defined as a clonotype. MiTCR v1.1 was used to align the clonotypes against IMGT TRBV, TRBD and TRBJ reference segments. Analysis was restricted to V-J combinations with a frequency above 0.0001, which covered 98% to 99.2% of repertoires. The TCS score was defined as F50 (clonal expansion) divided by E x V (chaos), with BLOSUM62-based TCRdist calculated between CDR3 peptides within each V-J. Welch's t-statistics and random forest reduced 500 to 650 V-J features to around 14, which were used in a naive Bayes classifier (R e1071). Sample size was not statistically predetermined, and blinding of investigators to group allocation was not performed. The paper reports TCR Vbeta CDR3 sequencing of some 140 peripheral blood samples: 40 or so ophthalmopathy, fewer than 80 hyperthyroidism and around 17 progressor patients.

This TCR was sampled from a woman in her forties or fifties with Graves disease. Donor details come from another sample of the same person, matched by shared clones. The sample here was peripheral blood mononuclear cells (PBMCs), taken at new diagnosis, from a patient treated with antithyroid drugs. The rearrangement combines TRBV5-6 with TRBJ2-7, with 7 junctional bases fitting TRBD1. The CDR3 reads as follows: CASSLSGTDYEQYF. The DNA is as follows: TGTGCCAGCAGCCTATCCGGGACAGACTACGAGCAGTACTTC.